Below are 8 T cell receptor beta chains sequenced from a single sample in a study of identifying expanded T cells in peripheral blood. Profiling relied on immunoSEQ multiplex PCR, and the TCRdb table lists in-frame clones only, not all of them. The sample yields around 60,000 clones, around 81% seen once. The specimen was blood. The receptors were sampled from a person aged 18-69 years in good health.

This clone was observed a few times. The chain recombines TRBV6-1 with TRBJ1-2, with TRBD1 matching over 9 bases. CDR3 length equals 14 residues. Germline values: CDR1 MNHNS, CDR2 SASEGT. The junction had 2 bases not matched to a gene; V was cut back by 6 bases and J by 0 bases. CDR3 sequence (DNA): TGTGCCAGCAGGGGACAGGGAGCTAACTATGGCTACACCTTC. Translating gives CASRGQGANYGYTF.

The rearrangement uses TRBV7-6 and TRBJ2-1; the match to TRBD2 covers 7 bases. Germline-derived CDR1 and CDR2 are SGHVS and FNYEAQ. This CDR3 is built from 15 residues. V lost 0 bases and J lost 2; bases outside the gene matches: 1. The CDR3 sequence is CASSLALAAYNEQFF. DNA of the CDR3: TGTGCCAGCAGCTTAGCTCTAGCGGCCTACAATGAGCAGTTCTTC.

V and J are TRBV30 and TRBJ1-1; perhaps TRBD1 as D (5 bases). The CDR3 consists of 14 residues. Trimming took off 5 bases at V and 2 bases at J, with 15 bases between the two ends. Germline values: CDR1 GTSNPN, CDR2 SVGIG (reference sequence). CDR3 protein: CAWENNRINTEAFF. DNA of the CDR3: TGTGCCTGGGAGAACAACAGGATAAACACTGAAGCTTTCTTT.

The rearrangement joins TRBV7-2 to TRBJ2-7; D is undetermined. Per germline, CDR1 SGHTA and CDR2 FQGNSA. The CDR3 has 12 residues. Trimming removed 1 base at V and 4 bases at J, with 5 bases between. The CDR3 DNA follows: TGTGCCAGCAGCTTAGATCTGTACGAGCAGTACTTC. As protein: CASSLDLYEQYF.

The CDR3 nucleotides read TGTGCCAGCAGAAGGGACGACACTTACACCTTC. The encoded protein is CASRRDDTYTF. V gene TRBV7-6 combines with J gene TRBJ1-2; TRBD1 might be the D (5 bases). The CDR3 extends over 11 amino acids. The germline CDR1 and CDR2 sequences are SGHVS and FNYEAQ. V lost 6 bases, J lost 11 bases, and 13 bases lay in between.

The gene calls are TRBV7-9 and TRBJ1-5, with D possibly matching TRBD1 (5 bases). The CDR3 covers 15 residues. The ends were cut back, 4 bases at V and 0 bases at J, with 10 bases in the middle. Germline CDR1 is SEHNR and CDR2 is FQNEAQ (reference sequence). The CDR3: CASSSQGNSNQPQHF. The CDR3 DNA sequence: TGTGCCAGCAGCTCGCAGGGAAATAGCAATCAGCCCCAGCATTTT.

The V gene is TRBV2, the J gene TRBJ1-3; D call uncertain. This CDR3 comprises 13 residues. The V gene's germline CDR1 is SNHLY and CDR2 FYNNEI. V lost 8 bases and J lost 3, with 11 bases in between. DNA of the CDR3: TGTGCCAGCTTAGGGATGGGTGGAAACACCATATATTTT. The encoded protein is CASLGMGGNTIYF.

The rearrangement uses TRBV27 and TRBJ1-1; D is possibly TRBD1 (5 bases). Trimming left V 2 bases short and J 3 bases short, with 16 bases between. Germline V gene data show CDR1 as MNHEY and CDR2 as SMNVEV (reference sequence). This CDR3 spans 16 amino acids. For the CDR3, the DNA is TGTGCCAGCAGTTTAATTGGGCGGGGCGCGGACACTGAAGCTTTCTTT. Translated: CASSLIGRGADTEAFF.